Described below is a single TCR beta chain sequence and its context. TCRdb's copy holds only in-frame clones and misses some; the assay was immunoSEQ multiplex PCR. The table records 40,000 to 45,000 clones, about 90% of them present only once. From germline, CDR1 is SNHLY and CDR2 FYNNEI. The CDR3 consists of 14 residues. The ends lost 3 bases at V and 5 bases at J; junction bases unmatched: 1. This entry comes from a study of OX40 agonist ivuxolimab in advanced cancers. The specimen was CD4+ or CD8+ T cells sorted from blood, collected in a trial of the OX40 agonist ivuxolimab. The TCR comes from an adult with an advanced solid tumor such as melanoma, head and neck, liver or kidney cancer. The chain uses TRBV2 and TRBJ2-5; 12 nucleotides line up with TRBD2. DNA of the CDR3: TGTGCCAGCAGTGATACTAGCGGGAGGGAGACCCAGTACTTC. As protein: CASSDTSGRETQYF.